These T cell receptor beta chains were read from a single sample in a study of cytomegalovirus exposure and HLA in healthy donors. Repertoires were generated with immunoSEQ multiplex PCR, while TCRdb's copy carries only in-frame clones and drops some. The table has 130,000 or so clones, roughly 76% seen once. Sample: PBMCs. The receptors shown here come from a female donor in good health and CMV-seronegative. Each CDR3 is given with its conserved first and last residue. D genes are given only for firm matches. The size field is filled for only some rows; it gives once, few, many or a size class.

size: few; V: TRBV7-9; J: TRBJ2-6; D: TRBD1; CDR3: CASSSGQVTGANVLTF; DNA: TGTGCCAGCAGTTCCGGACAGGTTACTGGGGCCAACGTCCTGACTTTC
size: NA; V: TRBV5-1; J: TRBJ1-2; D: TRBD1; CDR3: CASSGGGAGYGYTF; DNA: TGCGCCAGCAGCGGAGGGGGCGCGGGATATGGCTACACCTTC
size: few; V: TRBV10-3; J: TRBJ1-4; D: TRBD1; CDR3: CATGQGREKLFF; DNA: TGTGCCACAGGACAGGGGAGGGAAAAACTGTTTTTT
size: NA; V: TRBV5-8; J: TRBJ1-1; D: NA; CDR3: CASSPWTENTEAFF; DNA: TGTGCCAGCAGCCCGTGGACAGAAAACACTGAAGCTTTCTTT
size: NA; V: TRBV5-4; J: TRBJ1-2; D: NA; CDR3: CASSSGGRGNGYTF; DNA: TGTGCCAGCAGCTCGGGGGGCAGGGGAAATGGCTACACCTTC
size: NA; V: TRBV4-1; J: TRBJ2-3; D: TRBD2; CDR3: CASSQEAGLAGQYF; DNA: TGCGCCAGCAGCCAAGAGGCGGGTCTAGCGGGACAGTATTTT
size: NA; V: TRBV27; J: TRBJ2-7; D: NA; CDR3: CASSLAGQPSYEQYF; DNA: TGTGCCAGCAGTTTAGCAGGACAACCCTCCTACGAGCAGTACTTC
size: NA; V: TRBV11-2; J: TRBJ2-1; D: TRBD2; CDR3: CASSFPLASGGSTYNEQFF; DNA: TGTGCCAGCAGCTTTCCCCTTGCTAGCGGGGGGTCGACCTACAATGAGCAGTTCTTC
size: NA; V: TRBV7-9; J: TRBJ2-1; D: TRBD2; CDR3: CASSLSRREPDNEQFF; DNA: TGTGCCAGCAGCTTATCACGGCGGGAGCCGGACAATGAGCAGTTCTTC
size: NA; V: TRBV6-1; J: TRBJ2-7; D: TRBD1; CDR3: CASSGGTGNYQQYF; DNA: TGTGCCAGCAGTGGAGGGACAGGGAATTACCAGCAGTACTTC
size: NA; V: TRBV5-1; J: TRBJ2-5; D: NA; CDR3: CASSFPGQETQYF; DNA: TGCGCCAGCAGTTTCCCGGGGCAAGAGACCCAGTACTTC
size: NA; V: TRBV25-1; J: TRBJ1-4; D: NA; CDR3: CASSEFWGVNEKLFF; DNA: TGCGCCAGCAGTGAATTCTGGGGGGTTAATGAAAAACTGTTTTTT
size: NA; V: TRBV6-5; J: TRBJ1-2; D: TRBD1; CDR3: CASSMTGNYGYTF; DNA: TGTGCCAGCAGCATGACAGGGAACTATGGCTACACCTTC
size: NA; V: TRBV7-6; J: TRBJ2-7; D: NA; CDR3: CASSLAHRVHEQYF; DNA: TGTGCCAGCAGCTTAGCGCACAGGGTCCACGAGCAGTACTTC
size: NA; V: TRBV11-2; J: TRBJ2-7; D: TRBD2; CDR3: CASSPEASGRSYEQYF; DNA: TGTGCCAGCAGCCCAGAGGCCAGCGGGAGGTCTTACGAGCAGTACTTC
size: NA; V: TRBV28; J: TRBJ2-7; D: NA; CDR3: CASSLGGTHSYEQYF; DNA: TGTGCCAGCAGTTTAGGAGGGACCCACTCCTACGAGCAGTACTTC
size: NA; V: TRBV6-5; J: TRBJ1-2; D: TRBD1; CDR3: CASSYSGQGTYGYTF; DNA: TGTGCCAGCAGTTACTCGGGACAGGGCACCTATGGCTACACCTTC
size: NA; V: TRBV5-1; J: TRBJ2-5; D: TRBD1; CDR3: CASSLSRGKETQYF; DNA: TGCGCCAGCAGCTTATCCAGGGGGAAGGAGACCCAGTACTTC
size: NA; V: TRBV7-9; J: TRBJ1-2; D: NA; CDR3: CASSLGAGNGYTF; DNA: TGTGCCAGCAGCTTAGGGGCAGGGAACGGCTACACCTTC
size: NA; V: TRBV19; J: TRBJ1-6; D: NA; CDR3: CASSMGRDNSPLHF; DNA: TGTGCCAGTAGTATGGGGCGAGATAATTCACCCCTCCACTTT
size: NA; V: TRBV6-6; J: TRBJ2-5; D: TRBD1; CDR3: CASATGTGLETQYF; DNA: TGTGCCAGCGCAACCGGGACAGGGTTAGAGACCCAGTACTTC
size: once; V: TRBV29-1; J: TRBJ1-1; D: TRBD1; CDR3: CSVVHLKTGGHTEAFF; DNA: TGCAGCGTTGTCCATCTAAAGACAGGGGGCCACACTGAAGCTTTCTTT
size: NA; V: TRBV27; J: TRBJ2-7; D: TRBD1; CDR3: CASSPPQGTGGREYF; DNA: TGTGCCAGCAGTCCGCCCCAGGGGACAGGGGGCAGGGAGTACTTC
size: NA; V: TRBV25-1; J: TRBJ1-2; D: NA; CDR3: CASSEAGTVYGYTF; DNA: TGTGCCAGCAGTGAAGCAGGCACCGTCTATGGCTACACCTTC
size: NA; V: TRBV29-1; J: TRBJ2-7; D: NA; CDR3: CSVVSVSYEQYF; DNA: TGCAGCGTTGTTTCGGTCTCCTACGAGCAGTACTTC
size: once; V: TRBV7-8; J: TRBJ1-3; D: NA; CDR3: CASSDYGGNTIYF; DNA: TGTGCCAGCAGCGATTACGGGGGAAACACCATATATTTT
size: NA; V: TRBV6-5; J: TRBJ1-1; D: TRBD1; CDR3: CASSAWDRGKVEAFF; DNA: TGTGCCAGCAGTGCGTGGGACAGGGGGAAGGTGGAAGCTTTCTTT
size: NA; V: TRBV30; J: TRBJ1-4; D: NA; CDR3: CAWSAFQGIEKLFF; DNA: TGTGCCTGGAGTGCTTTTCAGGGGATTGAAAAACTGTTTTTT
size: NA; V: TRBV6-1; J: TRBJ1-1; D: NA; CDR3: CASSVGIRAGGTEAFF; DNA: TGTGCCAGCAGTGTGGGGATAAGGGCGGGAGGGACTGAAGCTTTCTTT
size: NA; V: TRBV25-1; J: TRBJ1-1; D: NA; CDR3: CASSEQGRTEAFF; DNA: TGTGCCAGCAGTGAACAGGGCAGGACTGAAGCTTTCTTT
size: NA; V: TRBV5-6; J: TRBJ2-3; D: TRBD1; CDR3: CASSLGNTPQGVGDTQYF; DNA: TGTGCCAGCAGCTTGGGCAATACCCCACAGGGGGTAGGAGATACGCAGTATTTT
size: NA; V: TRBV18; J: TRBJ1-6; D: NA; CDR3: CASSQSTDSPLHF; DNA: TGTGCCAGCTCACAGTCGACAGATTCACCCCTCCACTTT
size: NA; V: TRBV5-4; J: TRBJ1-1; D: TRBD1; CDR3: CASSPGQANTEAFF; DNA: TGCGCCAGCAGCCCGGGACAGGCGAACACTGAAGCTTTCTTT
size: NA; V: TRBV10-3; J: TRBJ2-1; D: NA; CDR3: CAISESGGLGNSGDEQFF; DNA: TGTGCCATCAGTGAGTCGGGTGGTCTGGGGAACTCGGGGGATGAGCAGTTCTTC
size: NA; V: TRBV6-5; J: TRBJ2-7; D: TRBD2; CDR3: CASRSAGVYEQYF; DNA: TGTGCCAGCAGATCAGCGGGGGTCTACGAGCAGTACTTC
size: few; V: TRBV5-6; J: TRBJ2-1; D: TRBD2; CDR3: CASTLLAGGGNEQFF; DNA: TGTGCCAGCACCCTACTAGCGGGAGGGGGCAATGAGCAGTTCTTC
size: NA; V: TRBV19; J: TRBJ2-7; D: NA; CDR3: CATKTTSYEQYF; DNA: TGTGCCACCAAGACTACCTCCTACGAGCAGTACTTC
size: NA; V: TRBV28; J: TRBJ2-3; D: TRBD2; CDR3: CASSLMGLAGGSTDTQYF; DNA: TGTGCCAGCAGTTTAATGGGGCTAGCGGGAGGGAGCACAGATACGCAGTATTTT
size: NA; V: TRBV10-3; J: TRBJ1-1; D: NA; CDR3: CAISDPGRLEGFF; DNA: TGTGCCATCAGTGACCCTGGACGGCTCGAGGGTTTCTTT
size: NA; V: TRBV2; J: TRBJ2-7; D: TRBD2; CDR3: CASTQLAGGPYEQYF; DNA: TGTGCCAGCACACAATTAGCGGGGGGGCCCTACGAGCAGTACTTC
size: NA; V: TRBV7-9; J: TRBJ2-1; D: TRBD2; CDR3: CASSPSSGAYNEQFF; DNA: TGTGCCAGCAGCCCCTCTAGCGGGGCGTACAATGAGCAGTTCTTC
size: NA; V: TRBV28; J: TRBJ1-2; D: NA; CDR3: CASSWSGGYTF; DNA: TGTGCCAGCAGTTGGAGCGGTGGCTACACCTTC
size: NA; V: TRBV19; J: TRBJ2-1; D: TRBD1; CDR3: CASSIGTGGYDEQFF; DNA: TGTGCCAGTAGTATAGGGACAGGGGGGTATGATGAGCAGTTCTTC
size: NA; V: TRBV18; J: TRBJ2-3; D: NA; CDR3: CASSPDSDTQYF; DNA: TGTGCCAGCTCACCAGACTCAGATACGCAGTATTTT
size: NA; V: TRBV7-6; J: TRBJ2-3; D: NA; CDR3: CASSLAFADTQYF; DNA: TGTGCCAGCAGCTTAGCGTTCGCAGATACGCAGTATTTT
size: NA; V: TRBV11-2; J: TRBJ2-2; D: NA; CDR3: CASSLARTGELFF; DNA: TGTGCCAGCAGCTTAGCTCGGACCGGGGAGCTGTTTTTT
size: NA; V: TRBV5-1; J: TRBJ2-5; D: NA; CDR3: CASRPAGGQETQYF; DNA: TGCGCCAGCAGGCCGGCCGGGGGTCAAGAGACCCAGTACTTC
size: NA; V: TRBV10-1; J: TRBJ1-1; D: NA; CDR3: CASMGGGSTEAFF; DNA: TGCGCCAGCATGGGTGGCGGGAGCACTGAAGCTTTCTTT
size: NA; V: TRBV10-1; J: TRBJ1-1; D: TRBD1; CDR3: CASSTGTGITEAFF; DNA: TGCGCCAGCAGCACCGGGACAGGGATCACTGAAGCTTTCTTT
size: NA; V: TRBV25-1; J: TRBJ2-1; D: NA; CDR3: CASRLAHEQFF; DNA: TGTGCCAGCCGTCTAGCCCATGAGCAGTTCTTC
size: NA; V: TRBV28; J: TRBJ2-7; D: NA; CDR3: CASSLWTDSYEQYF; DNA: TGTGCCAGCAGTTTATGGACAGATTCCTACGAGCAGTACTTC
size: NA; V: TRBV11-3; J: TRBJ1-5; D: TRBD1; CDR3: CASSPDRVVDNQPQHF; DNA: TGTGCCAGCAGCCCAGACAGGGTGGTTGATAATCAGCCCCAGCATTTT
size: NA; V: TRBV28; J: TRBJ2-7; D: NA; CDR3: CASSFRDSYEQYF; DNA: TGTGCCAGCAGTTTCCGGGACTCCTACGAGCAGTACTTC
size: NA; V: TRBV10-3; J: TRBJ1-5; D: TRBD1; CDR3: CAIRAGTAAGQPQHF; DNA: TGTGCCATCAGGGCTGGGACAGCCGCGGGTCAGCCCCAGCATTTT
size: once; V: TRBV29-1; J: TRBJ2-7; D: NA; CDR3: CSVLSTLPGAGEQYF; DNA: TGCAGTGTTTTATCAACCTTACCCGGTGCGGGAGAGCAGTACTTC
size: few; V: TRBV5-1; J: TRBJ2-7; D: NA; CDR3: CASSIAGQGSSYEQYF; DNA: TGCGCCAGCAGCATAGCGGGACAGGGAAGCTCCTACGAGCAGTACTTC